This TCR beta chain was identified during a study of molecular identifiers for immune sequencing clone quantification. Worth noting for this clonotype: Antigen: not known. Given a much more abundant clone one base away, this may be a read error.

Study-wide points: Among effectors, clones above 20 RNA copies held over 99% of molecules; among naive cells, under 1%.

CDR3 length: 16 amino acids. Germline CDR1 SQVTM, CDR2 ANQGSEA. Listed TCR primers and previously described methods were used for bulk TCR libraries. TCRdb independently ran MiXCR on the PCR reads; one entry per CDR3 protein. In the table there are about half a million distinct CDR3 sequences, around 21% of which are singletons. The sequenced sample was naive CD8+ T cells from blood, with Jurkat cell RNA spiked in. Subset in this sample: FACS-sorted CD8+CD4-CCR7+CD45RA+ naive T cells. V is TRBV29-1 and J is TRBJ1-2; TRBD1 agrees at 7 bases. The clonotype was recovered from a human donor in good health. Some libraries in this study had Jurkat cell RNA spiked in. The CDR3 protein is CSVEGTQTGRLNGYAF. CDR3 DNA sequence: TGCAGCGTTGAAGGCACCCAGACAGGGAGGTTGAATGGCTACGCCTTC.